The sequence of this T cell receptor (beta chain) was determined in a study of OX40 agonist ivuxolimab in advanced cancers. Looking at the study overall: Dose-escalation patients were diagnosed with hepatocellular carcinoma, melanoma, renal cell cancer or head and neck cancer.

Patients had blood sampled at baseline and again on cycle 4 day 1 and cycle 7 day 1. Note on this clone: The target antigen is unknown.

Study-level results: Expanded clones were, on average, more numerous in CD8+ T cells than in CD4+.

Sequencing was performed with immunoSEQ multiplex PCR; in TCRdb, only in-frame clones are kept and a portion is missing. This sample has about 65,000 clones; around 90% occur once, and the top ten carry approximately 0.39%. The V gene's germline CDR1 is SGHAT and CDR2 FQNNGV. CDR3 length equals 15 residues. The V and J ends lost 2 bases and 0 bases respectively, with 11 bases between them. The receptor comes from an adult with an advanced solid tumor such as melanoma, head and neck, liver or kidney cancer. J is TRBJ2-7 and V is TRBV11-2, with D possibly TRBD2 on 5 matching bases. Sequences were derived from CD4+ or CD8+ T cells sorted from blood, sampled in a trial of the OX40 agonist ivuxolimab. CDR3 in DNA: TGTGCCAGCAGCTTACACCGGACTCCCTCCTACGAGCAGTACTTC. Its translation is CASSLHRTPSYEQYF.